This TCR beta chain came from a study of cytomegalovirus exposure and HLA in healthy donors. Points from the study as a whole: A prior analysis recorded that most TCR beta V segments were productive about 90% or about 30% of the time. For TCR beta chains, V- and J-gene trimming was later linked to a missense DCLRE1C variant. Rare sequences made up most TCRs, while some public TCRs were found in many donors.

About this clone itself: Its antigen is unidentified.

Per the germline V gene, CDR1 is MDHEN and CDR2 is SYDVKM. The CDR3 has 15 residues. Trimming took 5 bases from V and 5 from J; bases not matched to a gene: 9. The PCR had 60 Vbeta and 13 Jbeta primers. Method: immunoSEQ multiplex PCR; TCRdb's copy keeps in-frame clones and lacks some. The sample has 70,000 to 80,000 clones; about 78% are singletons. The sequence derives from a middle-aged woman in good health and CMV-seropositive. The rearrangement links TRBV28 to TRBJ2-5; 9 positions agree with TRBD1. The sample taken for sequencing was PBMCs. The CDR3 is CASSTTGGGRETQYF. The CDR3 bases are TGTGCCAGCAGTACAACAGGGGGCGGAAGGGAGACCCAGTACTTC.